These 30 T cell receptor beta chains were all obtained from the same sample, sequenced in a study of graft-versus-host responses after intestinal transplantation. The repertoire was sequenced with immunoSEQ multiplex PCR; TCRdb's copy has only in-frame clones and lacks some. The data contain under 3,000 clones, under 30% of them singletons. Here the sequenced sample was alloreactive CD4+ T cells from a mixed lymphocyte reaction culture, taken before transplantation. This sample's subset: CFSE-low proliferating T cells sorted from roughly six-day pre-transplant mixed lymphocyte reaction (GvH or HvG direction). The receptors come from a human patient who was an organ donor for intestinal transplantation.

In its sample, this clone was seen a few times. The genes are TRBV18 and TRBJ2-6; the match to TRBD1 covers 9 bases. The CDR3 runs 21 residues. Germline loops: CDR1 KGHSH, CDR2 LQKENI. V lost 4 bases and J lost 4; bases outside the gene matches: 20. Here the CDR3 DNA reads TGTGCCAGCTCACTACAGGCCGGAACAGGGGGCGTCCGCACAGGGGCCAACGTCCTGACTTTC. Its translation: CASSLQAGTGGVRTGANVLTF. The full variable domain, completed using reference TRBV18 and TRBJ2-6, is NAGVMQNPRHLVRRRGQEARLRCSPMKGHSHVYWYRQLPEEGLKFMVYLQKENIIDESGMPKERFSAEFPKEGPSILRIQQVVRGDSAAYFCASSLQAGTGGVRTGANVLTFGAGSRLTVL.

Regarding this clone: This likely traces to a read error, being one base from a far larger clone. The V gene is TRBV29-1, the J gene TRBJ1-1, with 8 nucleotides matching TRBD1. CDR3 length: 13 residues. V lost 2 bases and J lost 6; bases outside the gene matches: 5. In germline, CDR1 is SQVTM, CDR2 ANQGSEA. The CDR3 nucleotides read TGCAGCGTTGAACGGCAGGGGGCGTCTGAAGCTTTCTTT. Its protein is CSVERQGASEAFF.

The rearrangement uses TRBV9 and TRBJ2-6; D remains unclear. The CDR3 loop spans 15 amino acids. The V gene lost 3 bases and the J gene lost 1 base, with 8 bases spanning the gap. Germline values: CDR1 SGDLS, CDR2 YYNGEE. In nucleotides, the CDR3 is TGTGCCAGCAGCGGCCGGGTTTCTGGGGCCAACGTCCTGACTTTC. Translation: CASSGRVSGANVLTF.

This clone has more than one count but fewer than ten. V gene TRBV6-5 combines with J gene TRBJ2-7, with unresolved D. CDR1 is MNHEY, CDR2 SVGAGI, per germline. CDR3 length: 14 residues. Deletions cut 0 bases from V and 0 bases from J, with 6 bases between. The CDR3 reads CASSYSMSSYEQYF. CDR3 in DNA: TGTGCCAGCAGTTACTCGATGAGCTCCTACGAGCAGTACTTC.

This clone was recorded a few times. The chain recombines TRBV11-1 with TRBJ1-1; 9 bases match TRBD1. The ends lost 0 bases at V and 1 base at J; junction bases unmatched: 6. CDR1 is SGHAT and CDR2 is FQDESV in the germline V gene (reference sequence). The CDR3 extends over 17 amino acids. CDR3 in amino acids: CASSLAVGQGTNTEAFF. Written as DNA, the CDR3 is TGTGCCAGCAGCTTAGCGGTGGGACAGGGAACGAACACTGAAGCTTTCTTT.

This clone was counted a single time. The chain couples TRBV28 to TRBJ2-2; possibly TRBD2 for D (5 bases). Germline V lookup: CDR1 MDHEN, CDR2 SYDVKM. Trimming cost V 6 bases and J 4 bases, with 9 bases left between them. The CDR3 extends over 13 amino acids. This CDR3 is CASSQGSTGELFF. CDR3 nucleotides: TGTGCCAGCAGCCAAGGGAGCACCGGGGAGCTGTTTTTT.

V is TRBV7-6 and J is TRBJ1-2, with D unresolved. This CDR3 has 13 amino acids. V lost 5 bases, J lost 9 bases, and 16 bases lay in between. Germline values: CDR1 SGHVS, CDR2 FNYEAQ. CDR3 nucleotides: TGTGCCAGCAGCCAAACCGGGAGGTATAGCTACACCTTC. Translating gives CASSQTGRYSYTF.

The chain recombines TRBV7-2 with TRBJ1-1; maybe TRBD1 (5 bases). V shed 5 bases and J shed 2 bases, with 12 bases lying between them. The CDR3 extends over 14 amino acids. From germline, CDR1 is SGHTA and CDR2 FQGNSA. Here the CDR3 reads CASSQGAKNTEAFF. The CDR3 region has the DNA TGTGCCAGCAGCCAAGGGGCCAAAAACACTGAAGCTTTCTTT.

This clone ranks as medium-sized. V gene TRBV6-5 combines with J gene TRBJ1-2; D is perhaps TRBD1 (5 bases). The CDR3 spans 12 residues. Germline assignment: CDR1 MNHEY and CDR2 SVGAGI. V dropped 9 bases and J dropped 3 bases, with 11 bases sitting between them. This chain's CDR3 is CASRTGDYGYTF. CDR3 DNA sequence: TGTGCCAGTCGAACGGGGGACTATGGCTACACCTTC.

This chain connects TRBV28 to TRBJ2-7, with D perhaps matching TRBD1 (7 bases). The CDR3 spans 16 residues. V lost 4 bases to trimming and J lost 5 bases, with 21 bases between them. The germline gives CDR1 MDHEN, CDR2 SYDVKM. As DNA, the CDR3 is TGTGCCAGCAGTTCCCCAGGGGGGCGACTAACTGACGAGCAGTACTTC. This encodes CASSSPGGRLTDEQYF.

The sample holds a few counts of this clone. This likely traces to a read error, being one base from a far larger clone. The chain carries TRBV5-6 and TRBJ2-2; 11 nucleotides line up with TRBD2. Germline trimming cut 2 bases from V and 7 bases from J; bases unmatched to any gene: 7. Germline values: CDR1 SGHDT, CDR2 YYEEEE. This CDR3 has 16 amino acids. CDR3 sequence reads: CASSLLAGVQGGELFF. CDR3 sequence (DNA): TGTGCCAGCAGCTTACTAGCGGGAGTTCAAGGCGGGGAGCTGTTTTTT.

This clone was seen a handful of times. The CDR3 reads CASSGPGQKQETQYF. CDR3 DNA sequence: TGTGCCAGCTCCGGCCCGGGACAAAAACAAGAGACCCAGTACTTC. This sequence joins TRBV6-5 and TRBJ2-5; possibly TRBD1 for D (6 bases). The CDR3 loop spans 15 amino acids. The germline V gene encodes CDR1 MNHEY and CDR2 SVGAGI. V lost 8 bases and J lost 2, with 18 bases in between.

This clone was counted only a few times. The chain recombines TRBV4-2 with TRBJ2-1, with 13 nucleotides matching TRBD2. The CDR3 totals 18 residues. Germline lookup yields CDR1 LGHNA and CDR2 YNFKEQ. V shed 0 bases and J 7 bases; nucleotides not matched to a gene: 9. CDR3 amino acids: CASSQDRATSGRVNEQFF. The DNA of the CDR3 is TGTGCCAGCAGCCAAGATCGGGCTACTAGCGGGAGGGTTAATGAGCAGTTCTTC.

The CDR3 DNA follows: TGTGCCAGCAGCTTCTCCGGGACTCTCGACGAGCAGTACTTC. Protein product: CASSFSGTLDEQYF. The gene calls are TRBV11-1 and TRBJ2-7; D perhaps matches TRBD2 (6 bases). Per the germline V gene, CDR1 is SGHAT and CDR2 is FQDESV (reference sequence). This CDR3 contains 14 residues. Trimming left V 3 bases short and J 5 bases short, with 14 bases between.

V usage is TRBV27 and J usage is TRBJ2-7; TRBD2 aligns across 10 bases. Losses at the gene ends were 5 bases for V and 0 bases for J; bases not matched to a gene: 7. Germline lookup yields CDR1 MNHEY and CDR2 SMNVEV (reference sequence). The CDR3 totals 16 residues. The CDR3 bases are TGTGCCAGCAGTCCCTTTAGCGGGAGGAGCTCCTACGAGCAGTACTTC. This translates into CASSPFSGRSSYEQYF.

This clone was counted only a few times. The junction departs from the called germline gene at one end, perhaps through a read error. The DNA for the CDR3 is TGTGCCAGCAGTGAGGCCCGGGACAGGGGGGTCTCCCGCCTCTACGCGCAGTACTTC. Protein: CASSEARDRGVSRLYAQYF. The rearrangement links TRBV2 to TRBJ2-7; 11 bases line up with TRBD1. The CDR3 covers 19 residues. Germline CDR1 and CDR2: SNHLY and FYNNEI.

Judged by abundance, this clone is medium-sized. This sequence joins TRBV5-1 and TRBJ2-3, with D possibly being TRBD2 (7 bases). The V gene lost 1 base and the J gene lost 4 bases, with 13 bases spanning the gap. The germline gives CDR1 SGHRS, CDR2 YFSETQ. The CDR3 consists of 15 residues. The CDR3 region has the DNA TGCGCCAGCAGCTTGTGGGGAGGGGGACCAGATACGCAGTATTTT. Translation: CASSLWGGGPDTQYF.

This clone is medium-sized within its sample. V gene TRBV7-9 combines with J gene TRBJ1-5; 9 positions match TRBD1. This CDR3 spans 17 amino acids. The germline V gene has CDR1 SEHNR and CDR2 FQNEAQ (reference sequence). Trimming at V came to 1 base and at J to 6 bases, leaving 10 bases not matched to a gene. CDR3: CASSLDPGQGGSQPQHF. The CDR3 nucleotides are TGTGCCAGCAGCTTAGATCCGGGACAGGGTGGATCTCAGCCCCAGCATTTT.

The rearrangement joins TRBV7-9 to TRBJ2-5; D is perhaps TRBD2 (5 bases). Deletions cut 1 base from V and 10 bases from J, with 16 bases between. The CDR3 consists of 14 residues. CDR1 and CDR2 (germline): SEHNR, FQNEAQ (reference sequence). CDR3 residues: CASSLGGYSSLQYF. The CDR3 region has the DNA TGTGCCAGCAGCTTAGGTGGATACTCTAGCCTCCAGTACTTC.

This clone has more than one count but fewer than ten. This chain uses TRBV28 with TRBJ1-1; D is uncertain. Trimming pared 2 bases from V and 0 bases from J, leaving 10 bases between. This CDR3 region has 15 residues. Per the germline V gene, CDR1 is MDHEN and CDR2 is SYDVKM. In nucleotides, the CDR3 is TGTGCCAGCAGTTTAATTCAGAACATGAACACTGAAGCTTTCTTT. This sequence encodes CASSLIQNMNTEAFF.

The genes are TRBV6-5 and TRBJ1-1; maybe TRBD1 (6 bases). The germline V gene has CDR1 MNHEY and CDR2 SVGAGI. Trimming took 6 bases from V and 11 from J, leaving 22 bases between them. This CDR3 is built from 14 residues. DNA of the CDR3: TGTGCCAGCAGGAACTTTATAGGGGGGGGTCGGGCTTTCTTT. Translated: CASRNFIGGGRAFF.

Within the sample, this clone is medium-sized. The chain joins TRBV7-8 to TRBJ2-5; no reliable D call. Germline CDR1 is SGHVS and CDR2 is FQNEAQ. This CDR3 spans 13 amino acids. V lost 3 bases to trimming and J lost 9 bases, with 14 bases between them. The CDR3 here is CASSFIREMAQYF. CDR3 coding DNA: TGTGCCAGCAGCTTTATACGAGAGATGGCCCAGTACTTC.

Comment on this clone: It may be a read error: a sequence one base away is much more abundant. The genes are TRBV5-1 and TRBJ2-5; TRBD2 matches at 9 bases. CDR3 length equals 17 residues. V trimming: 0 bases; J trimming: 0 bases; junction bases outside the gene matches: 6. Germline V gives CDR1 SGHRS, CDR2 YFSETQ. CDR3 protein: CASSLGAAGGDQETQYF. Written as DNA, the CDR3 is TGCGCCAGCAGCTTGGGTGCGGCGGGGGGGGACCAAGAGACCCAGTACTTC.

The rearrangement joins TRBV6-6 to TRBJ2-3; 7 positions match TRBD2. CDR3 size: 16 residues. Germline trimming cut 4 bases from V and 6 bases from J; bases unmatched to any gene: 13. Germline lookup yields CDR1 MNHNY and CDR2 SVGAGI (reference sequence). CDR3 bases: TGTGCCAGCAGTTTGGGATGGGGAGGGGTAGCGGATACGCAGTATTTT. Protein: CASSLGWGGVADTQYF.

Relative to its sample, this clone is medium-sized. The rearrangement links TRBV5-4 to TRBJ2-2; D may be TRBD1 (7 bases). The CDR3 spans 15 residues. Trimming cost V 6 bases and J 1 base, with 13 bases left between them. In germline, CDR1 is SGHNT, CDR2 YYREEE (reference sequence). CDR3 protein: CASNQGGLNTGELFF. DNA of the CDR3: TGTGCCAGCAACCAGGGGGGATTGAACACCGGGGAGCTGTTTTTT.

This sequence joins TRBV25-1 and TRBJ1-2; 9 bases match TRBD1. The CDR3 extends over 14 amino acids. With 8 bases clipped from V and 6 bases from J, the junction kept 10 bases outside the gene matches. The germline CDR1 and CDR2 sequences are MGHDK and SYGVNS. The CDR3 nucleotides are TGTGCCAGCGGTTCCGGACAGGGGAGACATGGCTACACCTTC. Translated, it gives CASGSGQGRHGYTF.

This clone is deemed large. This sequence joins TRBV2 and TRBJ1-5; a weak D match, TRBD1 (6 bases). This CDR3 has 14 amino acids. CDR1 and CDR2 (germline): SNHLY, FYNNEI. V dropped 8 bases and J dropped 4 bases, with 15 bases sitting between them. CDR3 residues: CASAPDRRNQPQHF. CDR3 nucleotides: TGTGCCAGCGCCCCCGACAGGAGGAATCAGCCCCAGCATTTT.

This clone was detected only a few times. The V gene is TRBV6-1, the J gene TRBJ1-2; possible D gene TRBD1, 6 bases. The CDR3 has 15 amino acids. The V gene lost 6 bases and the J gene lost 4 bases, with 18 bases spanning the gap. Germline V gene lookup returns CDR1 MNHNS and CDR2 SASEGT. This CDR3 is CASRREGGAFYGYTF. The CDR3 nucleotides are TGTGCCAGCAGGAGAGAAGGGGGAGCTTTCTATGGCTACACCTTC.

With respect to this clone: A read error may explain this, as a much larger clone is one base away. The same CDR3 arises from other DNA sequences in this sample as well. The chain is built from TRBV14 and TRBJ1-2; unclear D gene. CDR3 size: 13 residues. Germline assignment: CDR1 SGHDN and CDR2 FVKESK. CDR3 DNA: TGTGCCAGCAGTCAAGGGCAGTTCTATGGCTACACCTTC. The encoded protein is CASSQGQFYGYTF. The variable domain in full, with the rest retrieved from reference TRBV14 and TRBJ1-2, is EAGVTQFPSHSVIEKGQTVTLRCDPISGHDNLYWYRRVMGKEIKFLLHFVKESKQDESGMPNNRFLAERTGGTYSTLKVQPAELEDSGVYFCASSQGQFYGYTFGSGTRLTVV.

This clone is labeled as medium-sized. The V call is TRBV5-6, the J call TRBJ2-3, with D uncertain. Germline CDR1 and CDR2: SGHDT and YYEEEE. CDR3 size: 13 residues. The V and J ends lost 2 bases and 0 bases respectively, with 4 bases between them. The CDR3: CASSFPSTDTQYF. In DNA, the CDR3 is TGTGCCAGCAGCTTTCCAAGCACAGATACGCAGTATTTT. Filled out from reference TRBV5-6 and TRBJ2-3, the complete variable domain reads DAGVTQSPTHLIKTRGQQVTLRCSPKSGHDTVSWYQQALGQGPQFIFQYYEEEERQRGNFPDRFSGHQFPNYSSELNVNALLLGDSALYLCASSFPSTDTQYFGPGTRLTVL.